This TCR beta chain was recorded in a study of T cell responses to AZD1222 COVID-19 vaccine. Study-wide context: Combined were second doses at about 4 or about 12 weeks. Findings and caveats of the study: Donor demographics were predominantly white British with a female majority; clonal diversity may be underestimated. Seropositivity was recorded at baseline in only 6 or 7 AZD1222 recipients.

Using immunoSEQ multiplex PCR, the repertoire was profiled, and TCRdb retains in-frame clones only, with some absent. Of 180,000 or so clones in the sample, 94% are singletons; the top ten hold approximately 0.64%. The ends were cut back, 0 bases at V and 0 bases at J, with 13 bases in the middle. CDR1 and CDR2 from the germline V gene are SQVTM and ANQGSEA. There are 16 residues in the CDR3. Concerning this clone itself: What it binds is not known.

Here the sequenced sample was peripheral blood, taken on day 0 of AZD1222 vaccination. V gene TRBV29-1 combines with J gene TRBJ2-3; a possible D gene is TRBD1 (5 bases). The origin of this receptor is an adult in good health. The CDR3 nucleotides are TGCAGCGTTGAAGATCGAGAGACAGTAAGCACAGATACGCAGTATTTT. It translates to CSVEDRETVSTDTQYF.